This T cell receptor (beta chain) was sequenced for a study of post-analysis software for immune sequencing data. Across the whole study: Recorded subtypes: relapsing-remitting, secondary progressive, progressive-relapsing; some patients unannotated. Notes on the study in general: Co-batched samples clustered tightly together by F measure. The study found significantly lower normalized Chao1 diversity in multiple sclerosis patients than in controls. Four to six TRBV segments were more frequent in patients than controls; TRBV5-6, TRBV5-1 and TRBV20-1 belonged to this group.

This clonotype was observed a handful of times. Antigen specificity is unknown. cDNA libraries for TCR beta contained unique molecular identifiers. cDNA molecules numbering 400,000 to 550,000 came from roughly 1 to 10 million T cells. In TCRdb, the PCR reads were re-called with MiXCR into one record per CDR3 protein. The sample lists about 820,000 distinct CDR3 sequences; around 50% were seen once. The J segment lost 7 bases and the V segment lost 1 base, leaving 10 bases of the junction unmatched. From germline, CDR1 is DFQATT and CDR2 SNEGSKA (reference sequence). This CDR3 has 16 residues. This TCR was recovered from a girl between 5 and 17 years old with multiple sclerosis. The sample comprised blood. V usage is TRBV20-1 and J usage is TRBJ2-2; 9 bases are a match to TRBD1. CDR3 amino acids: CSARGAGTGNDGELFF. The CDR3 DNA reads TGCAGTGCTAGAGGCGCCGGGACAGGGAATGACGGGGAGCTGTTTTTT.